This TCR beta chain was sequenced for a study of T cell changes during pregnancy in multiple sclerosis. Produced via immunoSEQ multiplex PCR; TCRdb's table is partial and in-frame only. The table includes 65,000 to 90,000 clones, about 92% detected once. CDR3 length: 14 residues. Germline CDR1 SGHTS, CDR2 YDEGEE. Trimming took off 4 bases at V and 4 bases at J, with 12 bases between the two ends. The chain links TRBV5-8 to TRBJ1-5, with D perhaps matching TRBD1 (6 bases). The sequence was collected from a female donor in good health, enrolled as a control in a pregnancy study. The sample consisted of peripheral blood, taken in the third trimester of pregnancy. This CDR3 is CASSHGGANQPQHF. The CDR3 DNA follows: TGTGCCAGCAGCCACGGGGGGGCAAATCAGCCCCAGCATTTT. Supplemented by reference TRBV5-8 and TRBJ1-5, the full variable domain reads EAGVTQSPTHLIKTRGQQATLRCSPISGHTSVYWYQQALGLGLQFLLWYDEGEERNRGNFPPRFSGRQFPNYSSELNVNALELEDSALYLCASSHGGANQPQHFGDGTRLSIL.